The 17 T cell receptor beta chains below come from one sample, sequenced in a study of T cell responses to AZD1222 COVID-19 vaccine. Profiling relied on immunoSEQ multiplex PCR, and the TCRdb table lists in-frame clones only, not all of them. The sample yields around 150,000 clones, roughly 88% seen once. The material was peripheral blood, obtained on day 0 of MenACWY control vaccination. The receptors derive from an adult in good health.

The V call is TRBV5-1, the J call TRBJ1-1; no firm D call. This CDR3 is 15 amino acids long. With 0 bases removed from V and 6 bases from J, the gap between germline ends came to 15 bases. Germline V gene sequence: CDR1 SGHRS, CDR2 YFSETQ. The CDR3: CASSLASTPDAEAFF. Here the CDR3 DNA reads TGCGCCAGCAGCTTGGCCTCCACCCCGGACGCTGAAGCTTTCTTT. Using reference TRBV5-1 and TRBJ1-1 for the parts outside the CDR3, the full variable domain is KAGVTQTPRYLIKTRGQQVTLSCSPISGHRSVSWYQQTPGQGLQFLFEYFSETQRNKGNFPGRFSGRQFSNSRSEMNVSTLELGDSALYLCASSLASTPDAEAFFGQGTRLTVV.

The chain recombines TRBV3-1 (or the pseudogene TRBV3-2) with TRBJ2-1; D is undetermined. The V gene's germline CDR1 is LGHDT and CDR2 YNNKEL (reference sequence). The CDR3 is 12 residues long. V was pared by 3 bases and J by 12 bases, with 12 bases between. The CDR3 nucleotides read TGTGCCAGCAGCCAGCCCCGATGGGGGCAGTTCTTC. Its translation is CASSQPRWGQFF.

This rearrangement joins TRBV5-1 to TRBJ1-6; no firm D call. V lost 0 bases to trimming and J lost 10 bases, with 14 bases between them. Germline values: CDR1 SGHRS, CDR2 YFSETQ. This CDR3 is built from 15 residues. For the CDR3, the DNA is TGCGCCAGCAGCTTGGCCCCGGGGAGAGCCTCACCCCTCCACTTT. Residues: CASSLAPGRASPLHF.

This clone was recorded only once. The chain employs TRBV6-5 and TRBJ1-2; no definite D call. The germline gives CDR1 MNHEY, CDR2 SVGAGI. This CDR3 has 14 amino acids. Trimming shortened V by 0 bases and J by 3 bases, and 8 bases separated the two germline ends. DNA of the CDR3: TGTGCCAGCAGTTACTCTCCCAGCGACTATGGCTACACCTTC. Translated: CASSYSPSDYGYTF.

J is TRBJ1-2 and V is TRBV3-1 (or the pseudogene TRBV3-2); a weak D match, TRBD1 (6 bases). The CDR3 runs to 15 residues. Germline V gives CDR1 LGHDT, CDR2 YNNKEL (reference sequence). Trimming took off 0 bases at V and 4 bases at J, with 12 bases between the two ends. The CDR3 DNA is TGTGCCAGCAGCCAAGAGGACAGCTCAATCTATGGCTACACCTTC. It yields the protein CASSQEDSSIYGYTF.

This clone was recorded only once. This chain uses TRBV7-3 with TRBJ1-2; D gene unclear. The CDR3 totals 13 residues. Germline CDR1 and CDR2: SGHTA and FQGTGA. Deletions cut 5 bases from V and 4 bases from J, with 11 bases between. The DNA for the CDR3 is TGTGCCAGCAGCGAGGGATCGGGCTATGGCTACACCTTC. Translating gives CASSEGSGYGYTF.

This sequence joins TRBV4-3 and TRBJ2-2; 7 nucleotides match TRBD2. The CDR3 consists of 16 residues. The V gene's germline CDR1 is LGHNA and CDR2 YSLEER. The junction had 9 bases not matched to a gene; V was cut back by 1 base and J by 7 bases. The CDR3 region has the DNA TGCGCCAGCAGCCAAGTTGGCGGGAGTAAGAGCGGGGAGCTGTTTTTT. Its protein product is CASSQVGGSKSGELFF.

The chain couples TRBV3-1 (or the pseudogene TRBV3-2) to TRBJ2-2; 11 bases match TRBD2. The CDR3 runs to 17 residues. Germline CDR1 is LGHDT and CDR2 is YNNKEL (reference sequence). J lost 4 bases, V lost 1 base, and 5 bases had no gene match. CDR3 residues: CASSQGRGTSGTGELFF. The CDR3 DNA is TGTGCCAGCAGCCAAGGACGGGGGACTAGCGGCACCGGGGAGCTGTTTTTT.

V and J are TRBV3-1 (or the pseudogene TRBV3-2) and TRBJ2-7; no clear D gene. Germline-derived CDR1 and CDR2 are LGHDT and YNNKEL (reference sequence). The length of the CDR3 is 11 residues. The ends were cut back, 4 bases at V and 3 bases at J, with 4 bases in the middle. The DNA for the CDR3 is TGTGCCAGCAGCCGAGGCTACGAGCAGTACTTC. Protein product: CASSRGYEQYF.

The chain is built from TRBV13 and TRBJ2-7; TRBD1 agrees at 7 bases. J gave up 1 base and V 5 bases, and 5 bases lay outside the gene matches. The CDR3 consists of 14 residues. The germline gives CDR1 PRHDT, CDR2 FYEKMQ (reference sequence). In nucleotides, the CDR3 is TGTGCCAGCAGCCTTTACAGGGGATCCTACGAGCAGTACTTC. It translates to CASSLYRGSYEQYF.

This chain joins TRBV6-5 and TRBJ2-5, with a weak D call TRBD2 (5 bases). The CDR3 totals 14 residues. Germline values: CDR1 MNHEY, CDR2 SVGAGI. Trimming removed 0 bases at V and 5 bases at J, with 10 bases between. CDR3 loop: CASSYSGVWETQYF. The DNA for the CDR3 is TGTGCCAGCAGTTACTCCGGGGTGTGGGAGACCCAGTACTTC.

There are a few counts of this clone. This chain joins TRBV20-1 and TRBJ1-2; D gene ambiguous. The germline V gene has CDR1 DFQATT and CDR2 SNEGSKA (reference sequence). The CDR3 runs 11 residues. Trimming cost V 3 bases and J 8 bases, with 10 bases left between them. The CDR3 sequence is CSASKGNGYTF. The DNA of the CDR3 is TGCAGTGCTAGTAAGGGTAACGGCTACACCTTC.

The sample holds one count of this clone. This chain links TRBV15 with TRBJ1-5; 7 nucleotides line up with TRBD1. Germline trimming cut 0 bases from V and 3 bases from J; bases unmatched to any gene: 5. The CDR3 is 16 amino acids. CDR1 and CDR2 from the germline V gene are LNHNV and YYDKDF (reference sequence). The CDR3 DNA reads TGTGCCACCAGCAGAGATAGGCAGGGGGACAATCAGCCCCAGCATTTT. Residues: CATSRDRQGDNQPQHF.

The V and J genes are TRBV28 and TRBJ2-7, with 7 nucleotides matching TRBD1. The V gene end was trimmed by 5 bases and the J gene end by 7 bases; junction bases not matched to a gene: 8. Germline assignment: CDR1 MDHEN and CDR2 SYDVKM. The CDR3 is made up of 13 amino acids. The chain's CDR3 is CASSETGSGEQYF. CDR3 in DNA: TGTGCCAGCAGTGAGACAGGGTCAGGTGAGCAGTACTTC.

This rearrangement joins TRBV9 to TRBJ2-2; D is perhaps TRBD2 (6 bases). V was trimmed by 4 bases and J by 5 bases, leaving 15 bases between them. The CDR3 runs to 15 residues. From germline, CDR1 is SGDLS and CDR2 YYNGEE. The DNA for the CDR3 is TGTGCCAGCAGCCGGGCATCGGGGGAAACCGGGGAGCTGTTTTTT. It specifies CASSRASGETGELFF.

This rearrangement joins TRBV29-1 to TRBJ1-3, with D maybe TRBD1 (6 bases). In germline, CDR1 is SQVTM, CDR2 ANQGSEA. With 1 base removed from V and 2 bases from J, the gap between germline ends came to 15 bases. This CDR3 has 16 amino acids. CDR3 residues: CSVEGGRGSPGNTIYF. In DNA, the CDR3 is TGCAGCGTTGAAGGCGGCAGGGGTTCTCCTGGAAACACCATATATTTT.

This chain links TRBV6-5 with TRBJ1-2; 10 bases are shared with TRBD1. V shed 7 bases and J 8 bases; nucleotides not matched to a gene: 10. This CDR3 contains 14 residues. Looked up from germline, CDR1 is MNHEY and CDR2 is SVGAGI. The CDR3 DNA follows: TGTGCCAGCACAAGAACCGGGACAGGGGACGGCTACACCTTC. As protein: CASTRTGTGDGYTF.